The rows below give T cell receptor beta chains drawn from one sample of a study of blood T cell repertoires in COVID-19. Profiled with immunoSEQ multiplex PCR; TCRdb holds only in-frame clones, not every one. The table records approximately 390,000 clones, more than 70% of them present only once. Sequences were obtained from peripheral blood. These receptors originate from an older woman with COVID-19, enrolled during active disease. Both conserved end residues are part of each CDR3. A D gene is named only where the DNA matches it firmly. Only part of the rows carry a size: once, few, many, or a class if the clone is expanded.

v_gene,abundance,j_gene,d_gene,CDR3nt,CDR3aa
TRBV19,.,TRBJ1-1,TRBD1,TGTGCCAGTAGGACTACAGGGGGCACTGAAGCTTTCTTT,CASRTTGGTEAFF
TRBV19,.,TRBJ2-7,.,TGTGCCAGTAGTATAGTGGGGGGATCCTACGAGCAGTACTTC,CASSIVGGSYEQYF
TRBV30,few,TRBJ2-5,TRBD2,TGTGCCTGGAGTTTAGCGGGCCAAGAGACCCAGTACTTC,CAWSLAGQETQYF
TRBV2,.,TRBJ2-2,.,TGTGCCAGCAAGGAACAGGCGGACACCGGGGAGCTGTTTTTT,CASKEQADTGELFF
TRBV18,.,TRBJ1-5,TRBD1,TGTGCCAGCTCACCAAGCGGGACAGGTGATCAGCCCCAGCATTTT,CASSPSGTGDQPQHF
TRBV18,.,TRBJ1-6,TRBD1,TGTGCCAGCTCACTTCCGGGACAGGGTAGTTCACCCCTCCACTTT,CASSLPGQGSSPLHF
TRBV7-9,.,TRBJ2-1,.,TGTGCCAGCACCCGGGGCAATGAGCAGTTCTTC,CASTRGNEQFF
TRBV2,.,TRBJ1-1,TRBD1,TGTGCCAGCAGTTACTCGACAGGGGGGACGAAGAACACTGAAGCTTTCTTT,CASSYSTGGTKNTEAFF
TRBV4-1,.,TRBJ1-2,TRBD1,TGCGCCAGCAGCCTAGGGAGACAGGGGTGGTATGGCTACACCTTC,CASSLGRQGWYGYTF
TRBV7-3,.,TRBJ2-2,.,TGTGCCAGCAGCTTGGGCGGGGGCACCACCGGGGAGCTGTTTTTT,CASSLGGGTTGELFF
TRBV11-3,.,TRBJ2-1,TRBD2,TGTGCCAGCAGCTTTGGAGTTGGTGGGGGGGACAATGAGCAGTTCTTC,CASSFGVGGGDNEQFF
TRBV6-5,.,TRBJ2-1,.,TGTGCCAGCTTTGGGGGGTGGGATGAGCAGTTCTTC,CASFGGWDEQFF
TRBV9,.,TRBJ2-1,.,TGTGCCAGCAGCGTAGCTGTAGGGGCCTACAATGAGCAGTTCTTC,CASSVAVGAYNEQFF
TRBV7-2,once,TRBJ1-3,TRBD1,TGTGCCAGCAGCGACAGGACAGGGGGCGCCGGAAACACCATATATTTT,CASSDRTGGAGNTIYF
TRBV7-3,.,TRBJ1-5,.,TGTGCCAGCAGCTCGGGTGGTTCGGGACAGCCCCAGCATTTT,CASSSGGSGQPQHF
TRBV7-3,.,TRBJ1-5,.,TGTGCCAGCAGCTTAGGGGTTACGGGGCAGCCCCAGCATTTT,CASSLGVTGQPQHF
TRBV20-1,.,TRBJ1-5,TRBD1,TGCAGTGCTAGTGGAGACAGGGGAAGACAGCCCCAGCATTTT,CSASGDRGRQPQHF